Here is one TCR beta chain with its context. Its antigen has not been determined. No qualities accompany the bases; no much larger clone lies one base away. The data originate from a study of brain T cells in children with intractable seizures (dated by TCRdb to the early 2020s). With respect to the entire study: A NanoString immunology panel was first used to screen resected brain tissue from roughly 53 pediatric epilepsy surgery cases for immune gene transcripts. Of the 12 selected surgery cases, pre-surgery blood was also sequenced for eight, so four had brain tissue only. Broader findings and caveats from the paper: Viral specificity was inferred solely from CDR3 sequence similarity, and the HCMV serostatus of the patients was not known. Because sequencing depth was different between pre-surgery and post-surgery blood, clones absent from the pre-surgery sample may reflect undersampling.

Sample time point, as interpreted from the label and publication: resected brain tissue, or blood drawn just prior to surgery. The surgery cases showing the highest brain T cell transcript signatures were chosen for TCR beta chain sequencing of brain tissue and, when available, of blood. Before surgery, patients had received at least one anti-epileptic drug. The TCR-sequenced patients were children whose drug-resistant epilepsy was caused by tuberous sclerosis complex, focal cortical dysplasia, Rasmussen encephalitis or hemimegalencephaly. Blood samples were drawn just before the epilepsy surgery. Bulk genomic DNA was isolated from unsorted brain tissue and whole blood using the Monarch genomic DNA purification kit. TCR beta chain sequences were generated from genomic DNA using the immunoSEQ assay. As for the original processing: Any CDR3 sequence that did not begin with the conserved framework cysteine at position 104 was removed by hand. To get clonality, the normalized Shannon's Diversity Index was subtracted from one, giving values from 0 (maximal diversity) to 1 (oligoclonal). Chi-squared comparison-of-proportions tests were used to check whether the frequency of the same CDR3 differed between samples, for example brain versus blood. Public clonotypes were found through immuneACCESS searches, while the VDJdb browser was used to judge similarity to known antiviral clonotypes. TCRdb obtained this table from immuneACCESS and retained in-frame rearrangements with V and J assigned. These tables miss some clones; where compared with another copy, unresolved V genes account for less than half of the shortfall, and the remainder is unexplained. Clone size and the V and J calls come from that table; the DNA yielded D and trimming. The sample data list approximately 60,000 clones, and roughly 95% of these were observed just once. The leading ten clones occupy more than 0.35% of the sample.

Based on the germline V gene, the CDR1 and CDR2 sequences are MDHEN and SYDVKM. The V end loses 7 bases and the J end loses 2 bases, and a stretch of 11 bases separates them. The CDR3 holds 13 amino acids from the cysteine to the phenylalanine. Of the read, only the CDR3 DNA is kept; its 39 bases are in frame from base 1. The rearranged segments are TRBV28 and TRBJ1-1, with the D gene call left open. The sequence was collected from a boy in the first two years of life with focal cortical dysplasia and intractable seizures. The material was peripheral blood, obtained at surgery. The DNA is TGTGCCAGCAACCGAGGGCGAAACACTGAAGCTTTCTTT. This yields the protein CASNRGRNTEAFF.